This T cell receptor beta chain comes out of a study of T cell responses to AZD1222 COVID-19 vaccine (dated by TCRdb to 2020 to 2023). General notes on the study: AZD1222 recipients with second doses at about 4 weeks or about 12 weeks were pooled, because spike-specific TCR depth and breadth did not differ between schedules. Trial participants were enrolled by age into subgroups of 18-55, 56-69 and 70-plus years, and about 150, 27 and 61 TCR-sequenced participants, respectively, were included in these subgroups. TCR sequencing covered some 240 trial participants: 200 to 220 given two doses of AZD1222 and around 25 given two doses of MenACWY control vaccine. General conclusions and limits of the study: Nearly half of unique spike-specific TCRs reportedly recognized epitopes outside regions mutated in the B.1.351 and B.1.1.7 variants. Conclusions about previously exposed vaccinees are limited, since just six AZD1222 recipients were seropositive for SARS-CoV-2 at baseline. After two AZD1222 doses, spike-specific TCR breadth and depth were significantly higher than at day 0 and than in MenACWY recipients. The 56-69-year group was small, and its depth increase did not reach significance, likely because of low power. Most participants were white British and females outnumbered males, and the authors suggested that clonal diversity may have been underestimated. CD4 TCRs associated with the vaccine covered the entire spike protein, and the dominant responses were in regions 160-218 and 743-854. Because no day 14 peak-response samples were available, repertoires were characterized only after the peak T cell response.

In light of the paper, this sample's time point label describes: baseline before first vaccination. Samples from vaccinated people were obtained from the UK trials COV001 and COV002, which included a single-blind randomized controlled phase 2/3 trial of AZD1222 (ChAdOx1 nCoV-19) in healthy adults. For TCRbeta chain sequencing, PBMC samples were collected from trial participants at day 0 and at day 28 after the second dose. This clone was observed a single time. Which antigen it targets is not known. The input lacks base qualities; no much larger clone sits a single base away. The CDR3 regions of human TCRbeta chains were analyzed by immunosequencing. Concerning the study's data processing: TCRs in the repertoires were matched against a reference library of SARS-CoV-2-specific TCRs that had been generated with the MIRA antigen-specificity platform. Breadth was defined as the fraction of unique TCRs that were SARS-CoV-2-associated, and depth was defined as the fraction of total T cells that were SARS-CoV-2-associated. Using the MIRA data, each spike-specific TCR was mapped to the spike region that the TCR reacts to and placed in a CD4 or CD8 class. Log10-transformed breadth and depth values were compared by one-way ANOVA with Sidak's multiple comparisons tests. The source is immuneACCESS, and TCRdb retained only in-frame sequences with V and J called. Part of the clones is not carried over; for the studies checked, unresolved V genes explain less than half of this, and the remainder is unexplained. That table is the source of V, J and clone size, and D and trimming were worked out from the DNA. Counted in this sample were approximately 140,000 clones; about 93% of them appeared once. Around 1.3% of the sample lies in the top ten.

The germline V gene supplies CDR1 MDHEN and CDR2 SYDVKM. Cut back by 6 bases and 0 bases, the V and J ends lie 17 bases apart. The CDR3 goes from the cysteine to the phenylalanine over 16 residues. The kept DNA is CDR3 alone, 48 bases in frame from the first base. The rearrangement combines TRBV28 with TRBJ1-1, and TRBD1 may be the D gene, going by 6 matching bases. The input for sequencing was peripheral blood, taken on day 0 of AZD1222 vaccination. The source of this sequence is an adult in good health. The bases read TGTGCCAGCAGCCTGGGGGGGGCAGCCATGAACACTGAAGCTTTCTTT. Translated, it gives CASSLGGAAMNTEAFF.